This TCR beta chain was sequenced in a study of T-cell reconstitution after alpha-beta-depleted transplantation in children. Unique molecular identifiers were built into the TCRbeta library. Using its own MiXCR run on the PCR reads, TCRdb lists one record per CDR3 protein. The sample has 450,000 to 550,000 distinct CDR3 sequences, over 9.5% seen once. There are a few counts of this clonotype. V lost 4 bases and J lost 1, with 17 bases in between. CDR1 and CDR2 (germline): MDHEN, SYDVKM. The length of the CDR3 is 17 residues. The sample here was PBMCs, mostly from graft donor cells, taken 180 days after TCRalphabeta/CD19-depleted stem cell transplant. The receptor was isolated from a female patient aged 2-10 years who had a stem cell transplant for aplastic anemia, so the T cells may come from the graft donor. The J gene is TRBJ2-1, the V gene TRBV28; unclear D gene. CDR3 region: CASSSLQLLRSYNEQFF. CDR3 in DNA: TGTGCCAGCAGTTCCCTACAGTTACTAAGGTCCTACAATGAGCAGTTCTTC.